These 8 T cell receptor beta chains originate from one sample sequenced in a study of T cells in Graves' hyperthyroidism and ophthalmopathy (dated by TCRdb to between 2019 and 2020). Libraries were constructed by multiplex PCR. The run used an Illumina HiSeq 2000. The TCR beta CDR3 regions were amplified from the RNA transcripts. The first round of RT-PCR for the TCR CDR3 was performed with the HTBI primer set and the Qiagen OneStep RT-PCR kit. In TCRdb, the public reads were trimmed at Q25 with fastp and aligned with MiXCR, with productive beta chains retained. Identical CDR3 protein sequences are pooled into one entry, listed with their most common genes and DNA. The sample yields some 370,000 distinct CDR3 sequences; over 12% were counted once. Clones ranked in the top ten supply 28% of the sample. The specimen sequenced was blood. These receptor sequences come from a man aged 45 to 65 with Graves' ophthalmopathy.

This clonotype was picked up many times. V usage is TRBV2 and J usage is TRBJ1-5; D is uncertain. The CDR3 loop spans 14 amino acids. CDR1 is SNHLY and CDR2 is FYNNEI in the germline V gene. Trimming cost V 6 bases and J 2 bases, with 11 bases left between them. This CDR3 reads CASSGEGGNQPQHF. In DNA form, the CDR3 reads TGTGCCAGCAGCGGAGAGGGAGGCAATCAGCCCCAGCATTTT.

The sample holds a few counts of this clonotype. The chain uses TRBV5-1 and TRBJ2-4; 9 bases are shared with TRBD1. This CDR3 comprises 15 residues. V trimming: 3 bases; J trimming: 0 bases; junction bases outside the gene matches: 1. Germline loops: CDR1 SGHRS, CDR2 YFSETQ. The CDR3 region is CASSSDRGAKNIQYF. Here the CDR3 DNA reads TGCGCCAGCAGCTCGGACAGGGGAGCCAAAAACATTCAGTACTTC.

This clonotype was detected many times. This chain uses TRBV10-3 with TRBJ2-5; D is ambiguous. CDR1 ENHRY and CDR2 SYGVKD come from the germline V gene. Trimming took off 0 bases at V and 1 base at J, with 6 bases between the two ends. CDR3 size: 14 residues. The CDR3 loop is CAISESTAQETQYF. CDR3 DNA: TGTGCCATCAGTGAGTCAACAGCCCAAGAGACCCAGTACTTC.

This clonotype was found a few times. CDR3 residues: CASSQGSSGRPSTDTQYF. The CDR3 bases are TGTGCCAGCAGTCAAGGGTCTAGCGGGAGGCCCAGCACAGATACGCAGTATTTT. The chain combines TRBV12-3 or TRBV12-4 with TRBJ2-3; 11 nucleotides agree with TRBD2. The CDR3 is made up of 18 amino acids. The V gene end was trimmed by 5 bases and the J gene end by 0 bases; junction bases not matched to a gene: 10.

This clonotype was seen a handful of times. This chain uses TRBV7-2 with TRBJ2-5, with a possible D match to TRBD2 (6 bases). The CDR3 is 15 residues long. The germline V gene encodes CDR1 SGHTA and CDR2 FQGNSA. Trimming stripped 5 bases from V and 3 bases from J, with 16 bases between. Written as DNA, the CDR3 is TGTGCCAGCAGCCCCGCCGGGGGAAGAGAAGAGACCCAGTACTTC. This translates into CASSPAGGREETQYF.

This clonotype has at least ten counts. V usage is TRBV28 and J usage is TRBJ2-1, with D possibly being TRBD1 or TRBD2 (5 bases each). Germline-derived CDR1 and CDR2 are MDHEN and SYDVKM. The CDR3 sequence is 13 residues long. The V end lost 2 bases, the J end lost 8 bases, and 10 bases lay between the germline ends. CDR3 nucleotide sequence: TGTGCCAGCAGTTTAACGGGGACGGATGAGCAGTTCTTC. It codes for CASSLTGTDEQFF.

The table lists this clonotype with many counts. This chain joins TRBV5-1 and TRBJ2-7, with D possibly being TRBD1 (5 bases). Trimming cost V 4 bases and J 5 bases, with 16 bases left between them. Looked up from germline, CDR1 is SGHRS and CDR2 is YFSETQ. The CDR3 loop spans 14 amino acids. The CDR3 protein is CASSTQGASDEQYF. CDR3 coding DNA: TGCGCCAGCAGCACGCAGGGTGCAAGCGACGAGCAGTACTTC.

This clonotype showed up many times. The genes are TRBV7-9 and TRBJ2-7, with 8 positions matching TRBD1. The CDR3 sequence is 16 residues long. V lost 5 bases and J lost 2; bases outside the gene matches: 11. Germline V CDR1 and CDR2: SEHNR, FQNEAQ (reference sequence). CDR3 sequence (DNA): TGTGCCAGCAGCCCTAAGACTGGACAGGGTACCTACGAGCAGTACTTC. Its protein is CASSPKTGQGTYEQYF.